This T cell receptor (beta chain) was identified in a study of blood T cell repertoires in COVID-19. Living in roughly 23 US areas, the participants were between about 18 and 90 years of age. The method was immunoSEQ multiplex PCR; TCRdb's version includes in-frame clones alone and lacks a portion of them. There are about 170,000 clones in the sample; around 80% occur only once, and around 12% lies in the top ten. The V end lost 5 bases, the J end lost 7 bases, and 17 bases lay between the germline ends. The CDR3 extends over 15 amino acids. From germline, CDR1 is SGHVS and CDR2 FNYEAQ. The TCR was taken from a man aged 50-59 years who had recovered from COVID-19. The specimen was PBMCs or T cells enriched from blood (not recorded which). The V and J genes are TRBV7-6 and TRBJ2-2, with a weak D call TRBD2 (5 bases). The CDR3 loop is CASSPGWRIGGELFF. DNA for the CDR3: TGTGCCAGCAGCCCCGGGTGGAGGATAGGCGGGGAGCTGTTTTTT. The complete variable domain, with remaining parts taken from reference TRBV7-6 and TRBJ2-2, reads GAGVSQSPRYKVTKRGQDVALRCDPISGHVSLYWYRQALGQGPEFLTYFNYEAQQDKSGLPNDRFSAERPEGSISTLTIQRTEQRDSAMYRCASSPGWRIGGELFFGEGSRLTVL.